This paragraph covers one T cell receptor (beta chain) sequence. This entry belongs to a study of OX40 agonist ivuxolimab in advanced cancers. As for the study in general: The group had a mean age of 60 years, ranged from 23 to 79, and was 82.7% male.

V was cut by 5 bases and J by 3 bases, with 14 bases left in between. Germline V gene data show CDR1 as SGHVS and CDR2 as FQNEAQ. This CDR3 is built from 14 residues. Only in-frame clones appear in the TCRdb table, and some are missing; sequencing was by immunoSEQ multiplex PCR. The sample records 20,000 or so clones, 65% to 80% being singletons. The sequences come from CD4+ or CD8+ T cells sorted from blood, collected in a trial of the OX40 agonist ivuxolimab. The rearrangement links TRBV7-8 to TRBJ2-7, with a possible D match to TRBD2 (6 bases). The source is an adult with an advanced solid tumor such as melanoma, head and neck, liver or kidney cancer. The CDR3 reads CASSTTGGNYEQYF. CDR3 nucleotide sequence: TGTGCCAGCAGCACCACCGGGGGTAACTACGAGCAGTACTTC.